This T cell receptor beta chain was captured in a study of blood T cell repertoires in COVID-19. Study-level background: Donors in the United States, Italy and Spain gave samples during acute or convalescent COVID-19.

The authors' processing: Reference gene primer amplification gave estimated nucleated cell counts. TCRdb keeps only in-frame clones here, not all; method: immunoSEQ multiplex PCR. The DNA was the basis for D and trimming; V, J and clone size are from that table. The data show about 140,000 clones, about 74% seen once. Germline CDR1 and CDR2: SGHTA and FQGTGA. V gave up 1 base and J gave up 1 base, with 10 bases separating them. CDR3 size: 15 residues. The chain has TRBV7-3 and TRBJ1-1; D is uncertain. The receptor was isolated from a man aged 45-65 years with acute or convalescent COVID-19. Sample: peripheral blood. In DNA form, the CDR3 reads TGTGCCAGCAGCTTAAGTGGCGGAGCGAACACTGAAGCTTTCTTT. Translating gives CASSLSGGANTEAFF.